This TCR beta chain was identified in a study of blood T cell repertoires in COVID-19. The CDR3 is 14 residues long. The V and J ends lost 0 bases and 3 bases respectively, with 7 bases between them. CDR1 MNHEY and CDR2 SVGAGI come from the germline V gene. Some clones are missing from TCRdb's copy, which holds only in-frame ones; the method was immunoSEQ multiplex PCR. This sample has about 170,000 clones, with around four fifths found just once. The TCR originated in an elderly woman with acute or convalescent COVID-19. The chain employs TRBV6-5 and TRBJ2-3, with D possibly matching TRBD2 (6 bases). Sequencing was carried out using peripheral blood. The CDR3 loop reads CASSYSLATDTQYF. The DNA of the CDR3 is TGTGCCAGCAGTTACTCACTAGCTACAGATACGCAGTATTTT.